The sequence of this T cell receptor (beta chain) was determined in a study of CD4 T cells in relation to SARS-CoV-2 and coronaviruses. Overall study context: TCR beta CDR3s were sequenced after roughly eleven-day antigen culture of PBMCs.

The V gene's germline CDR1 is SGHAT and CDR2 FQNNGV. V was pared by 5 bases and J by 6 bases, with 17 bases of the junction left unmatched. The CDR3 extends over 17 amino acids. Turning to this clone: Its antigen remains unidentified.

The unexposed donors gave CD4+ T cells in about 2011-2018, prior to COVID-19. After more than eight days of culture, CD4+ T cells were isolated. Some clones are missing from TCRdb's copy, which holds only in-frame ones; the method was immunoSEQ multiplex PCR. Of tens of thousands of clones listed, about 73% are singletons. The chain recombines TRBV11-2 with TRBJ1-1; 8 bases are shared with TRBD1. The origin of this receptor is a human donor in good health. The sample consisted of CD4+ T cells from PBMCs, cultured in vitro. This chain's CDR3 is CASSASRTGSSRAEAFF. DNA of the CDR3: TGTGCCAGCAGCGCTAGCCGGACAGGGTCTAGTAGGGCTGAAGCTTTCTTT.